These 20 T cell receptor beta chains came from one sample sequenced in a study of T cell clonality in common variable immunodeficiency (dated by TCRdb to between 2014 and 2017). The library came from the immunoSEQ multiplex PCR assay. TCRdb re-hosts the immuneACCESS table, in-frame sequences only. Its copies lack some clones; in the studies checked, an unresolved V gene accounts for under half of them, and the cause for the rest is not known. The sample counts under 45,000 clones, each observed more than once. Clones ranked in the top ten supply approximately 9.8% of the sample. The sequenced sample consisted of peripheral blood mononuclear cells. The source is a person aged 18 to 75 in good health.

Ten or more counts support this clone. The sequence runs out 3 residues before the end of the CDR3; the remainder is reconstructed from the germline J gene. This rearrangement joins TRBV5-1 to TRBJ1-6; 7 nucleotides line up with TRBD1. The germline CDR1 and CDR2 sequences are SGHRS and YFSETQ. This CDR3 comprises 15 residues. J lost 10 bases, V lost 2 bases, and 9 bases had no gene match. The covered CDR3 bases are TGCGCCAGCAGCTTCACAGGGGAAGGGGACTCACCC. As protein: CASSFTGEGDSP. The CDR3 as a whole reads CASSFTGEGDSPLHF.

This clone was counted at least ten times. The part of the CDR3 DNA that was read is TGCGCCAGCAGCCCTGGGCAGGGGGCAATTGGC. Translated: CASSPGQGAIG. The CDR3, in full, reads CASSPGQGAIGYTF. This chain links TRBV5-1 with TRBJ1-2; 8 nucleotides match TRBD1. The read falls 3 residues short of the CDR3 end, and the missing part is taken from the germline J gene. Unmatched junction bases numbered 9, after V lost 4 bases and J lost 7 bases. Looked up from germline, CDR1 is SGHRS and CDR2 is YFSETQ. CDR3 size: 14 residues.

A note on this clone: With the read ending 3 residues before the CDR3 end, the germline J gene is used to fill in that end. The chain is built from TRBV16 and TRBJ2-3; 12 positions match TRBD1. The CDR3 is 17 residues long. Germline CDR1 reads KGHSY; CDR2 reads FQNENV. The CDR3 is CASSQSPGTGGFIAQYF. CDR3 bases read: TGTGCCAGCAGCCAATCCCCCGGGACAGGGGGCTTTATCGCG. Variable domain in full (rest from reference TRBV16 and TRBJ2-3): GEEVAQTPKHLVRGEGQKAKLYCAPIKGHSYVFWYQQVLKNEFKFLISFQNENVFDETGMPKERFSAKCLPNSPCSLEIQATKLEDSAVYFCASSQSPGTGGFIAQYFGPGTRLTVL.

This clone was seen repeatedly, ten times or more. The read finishes 3 residues shy of the CDR3 end, and the germline J gene is used to complete it. The chain uses TRBV19 and TRBJ2-3; 11 bases map to TRBD2. The CDR3 consists of 17 residues. With V trimmed by 0 bases and J by 2 bases, 4 bases remained unmatched. Germline lookup yields CDR1 LNHDA and CDR2 SQIVND (reference sequence). Here the CDR3 reads CASSIDLLAGVTDTQYF. The CDR3 bases that were read are TGTGCCAGTAGTATAGATCTACTAGCGGGGGTCACAGATACG.

This clone was counted ten times or more. Coverage ceases 3 residues before the CDR3 finishes, and the germline J gene fills in the end. J is TRBJ2-5 and V is TRBV5-1, with D perhaps TRBD2 (5 bases). CDR1 and CDR2 from the germline V gene are SGHRS and YFSETQ. Between the trimmed V and J ends, which lost 0 bases and 3 bases, there was a span of 6 bases. The CDR3 runs 13 residues. CDR3 bases read: TGCGCCAGCAGCTTGGTCGGGGAAGAGACC. This encodes CASSLVGEET. The CDR3 reads in full as CASSLVGEETQYF.

In this sample, this clone turned up many times. The read halts 3 residues ahead of the CDR3 end, with the missing end drawn from the germline J gene. J is TRBJ2-5 and V is TRBV19; 12 bases match TRBD2. The trim removed 3 bases at V and 4 bases at J, leaving 12 bases unmatched. CDR1 is LNHDA, CDR2 SQIVND, per germline (reference sequence). The CDR3 has 18 residues. The part of the CDR3 DNA that was read is TGTGCCAGTAGTATCGTCCACCGGACTAGCGGGAATCGAGAGACC. This gives the protein CASSIVHRTSGNRET. The CDR3 as a whole reads CASSIVHRTSGNRETQYF.

This clone came up many times. The read is 3 residues too short to cover the CDR3 end, so that end is filled in from the germline J gene. V usage is TRBV20-1 and J usage is TRBJ2-7, with a tentative D call TRBD1 (5 bases). This CDR3 region has 13 residues. From germline, CDR1 is DFQATT and CDR2 SNEGSKA (reference sequence). V lost 3 bases and J 3 bases, leaving 12 bases between the germline ends. The CDR3 loop is CSASDSSNYEQYF. Partial CDR3 DNA: TGCAGTGCTAGTGACAGCTCCAACTACGAG.

This clone was picked up many times. A read error may produce the germline difference seen at one junction end. The read finishes 3 residues shy of the CDR3 end, and the germline J gene is used to complete it. The chain recombines TRBV2 with TRBJ2-1, with a weak D call TRBD1 (5 bases). The CDR3 covers 12 residues. CDR1 and CDR2 (germline): SNHLY, FYNNEI. CDR3 protein: CSSSPGINEQFF. CDR3 bases read: TGTTCCAGCAGTCCAGGGATTAATGAG.

This clone was observed many times. The read ends 3 residues before the CDR3 terminus; that terminus is restored from the germline J gene. The chain employs TRBV20-1 and TRBJ2-3; 9 nucleotides agree with TRBD2. V lost 8 bases to trimming and J lost 2 bases; unmatched junction nucleotides: 5. Germline values: CDR1 DFQATT, CDR2 SNEGSKA (reference sequence). The CDR3 contains 13 residues. The CDR3 sequence: CSPAGGSTDTQYF. The DNA read from the CDR3 is TGCAGTCCAGCGGGAGGCTCCACAGATACG.

This clone was observed many times. Sequencing ends 3 residues short of the CDR3 end; the germline J gene provides the rest. This rearrangement joins TRBV5-6 to TRBJ1-1; a weak D match, TRBD1 (6 bases). This CDR3 is 13 amino acids long. Trimming stripped 4 bases from V and 7 bases from J, with 14 bases between. Germline assignment: CDR1 SGHDT and CDR2 YYEEEE. The CDR3 here is CASSPAPDSEAFF. The DNA read from the CDR3 is TGTGCCAGCAGCCCGGCCCCGGACAGTGAA.

This clone was detected many times. The read stops 3 residues short of the end of the CDR3; the missing end is completed from the germline J gene. The gene calls are TRBV5-4 and TRBJ1-6, with D uncertain. Germline V lookup: CDR1 SGHNT, CDR2 YYREEE (reference sequence). V was clipped by 0 bases and J by 6 bases, with 7 bases between them. CDR3 size: 14 residues. CDR3 DNA (partial): TGTGCCAGCAGCTTGGCGGGGTTTAATTCACCC. This translates into CASSLAGFNSP. The full CDR3 protein is CASSLAGFNSPLHF.

In its sample, this clone was seen many times. The CDR3 goes on 3 residues after the read ends, and that part is filled in from the germline J gene. This chain joins TRBV20-1 and TRBJ1-1; weak D call: TRBD1 (6 bases). The length of the CDR3 is 12 residues. Germline V gene sequence: CDR1 DFQATT, CDR2 SNEGSKA (reference sequence). The V end lost 2 bases, the J end lost 6 bases, and 10 bases lay between the germline ends. CDR3 DNA (partial): TGCAGTGCTAGAACACACAGGGCTGAA. Amino acids: CSARTHRAE. The whole CDR3 sequence reads CSARTHRAEAFF.

By sample share, this clone is medium-sized (0.01 to 0.1%). The read terminates 3 residues ahead of where the CDR3 ends, so the germline J gene completes it. This rearrangement joins TRBV6-1 to TRBJ2-1; D possibly matches TRBD1 or TRBD2 (5 bases each). The CDR3 is 16 residues long. CDR1 is MNHNS, CDR2 SASEGT, per germline. V was pared by 3 bases and J by 0 bases, with 12 bases between. CDR3 amino acids: CASSERGPSSYNEQFF. CDR3 DNA (partial): TGTGCCAGCAGTGAGAGGGGTCCGAGCTCCTACAATGAG.

This clone was counted ten times or more. The read ends 3 residues shy of where the CDR3 ends; the end is completed using the germline J gene. The rearrangement uses TRBV29-1 and TRBJ1-2; 11 bases agree with TRBD1. With V trimmed by 3 bases and J by 4 bases, 4 bases remained unmatched. There are 14 residues in the CDR3. The germline V gene has CDR1 SQVTM and CDR2 ANQGSEA. The CDR3 region is CSVDGQGAGYGYTF. The sequenced CDR3 bases are TGCAGCGTTGACGGACAGGGGGCTGGCTATGGC.

About this clone itself: The read comes to an end 3 residues before the CDR3 does, leaving the germline J gene to fill in the end. This chain uses TRBV20-1 with TRBJ2-7, with D tentatively TRBD2 (6 bases). Trimming took 7 bases from V and 0 from J, leaving 10 bases between them. CDR3 length equals 12 residues. The germline CDR1 and CDR2 sequences are DFQATT and SNEGSKA (reference sequence). This CDR3 is CSGGTASYEQYF. CDR3 bases read: TGCAGTGGAGGGACTGCCTCCTACGAG.

This clone was seen many times. The read gets to within 3 residues of the CDR3 end, and the germline J gene fills in the rest. The chain recombines TRBV5-1 with TRBJ2-5; D is ambiguous. The CDR3 contains 15 residues. CDR1 is SGHRS, CDR2 YFSETQ, per germline. V shed 0 bases and J shed 4 bases, with 13 bases lying between them. The CDR3 loop is CASSLAQSRLETQYF. The sequenced part of the CDR3 DNA is TGCGCCAGCAGCTTGGCCCAATCGCGGCTAGAGACC.

This clone has ten or more counts. The read gets to within 3 residues of the CDR3 end, and the germline J gene fills in the rest. The V call is TRBV20-1, the J call TRBJ2-2, with a tentative D call TRBD2 (6 bases). The CDR3 runs to 12 residues. Germline V lookup: CDR1 DFQATT, CDR2 SNEGSKA (reference sequence). Trimming removed 3 bases from V and 5 bases from J, with 7 bases in between. CDR3 sequence reads: CSASGGTGELFF. The CDR3 DNA, read in part, is TGCAGTGCTAGCGGGGGTACCGGGGAG.

Concerning this clone: The CDR3 end falls 3 residues outside the read, so it is completed with the germline J gene. This sequence joins TRBV11-2 and TRBJ2-7, with 10 bases identical to TRBD1. Per the germline V gene, CDR1 is SGHAT and CDR2 is FQNNGV. CDR3 size: 14 residues. The V segment lost 5 bases and the J segment 2 bases; nucleotides outside the gene matches: 3. CDR3: CASSPGQGPYEQYF. The CDR3 bases that were read are TGTGCCAGCAGCCCGGGACAGGGGCCCTACGAG.

This clone was recorded many times. The CDR3 is cut off 3 residues early in the read; its end comes from the germline J gene. This rearrangement joins TRBV19 to TRBJ2-1; D ambiguous. CDR1 LNHDA and CDR2 SQIVND come from the germline V gene (reference sequence). V dropped 3 bases and J dropped 2 bases, with 5 bases sitting between them. This CDR3 is 13 amino acids long. CDR3 bases read: TGTGCCAGTAGTATGGCAACCTACAATGAG. It codes for CASSMATYNE. The whole CDR3 protein is CASSMATYNEQFF. The full variable domain, with the rest looked up from reference TRBV19 and TRBJ2-1, is DGGITQSPKYLFRKEGQNVTLSCEQNLNHDAMYWYRQDPGQGLRLIYYSQIVNDFQKGDIAEGYSVSREKKESFPLTVTSAQKNPTAFYLCASSMATYNEQFFGPGTRLTVL.

This clone came up many times. With the read ending 3 residues before the CDR3 end, the germline J gene is used to fill in that end. The chain has TRBV7-8 and TRBJ2-5; TRBD1 matches at 9 bases. This CDR3 has 16 residues. The germline V gene has CDR1 SGHVS and CDR2 FQNEAQ. The ends lost 5 bases at V and 4 bases at J; junction bases unmatched: 11. Incomplete CDR3 DNA: TGTGCCAGCAGCACCATGGGACAGGGATTAGGAGAGACC. Protein product: CASSTMGQGLGET. The complete CDR3 sequence is CASSTMGQGLGETQYF.